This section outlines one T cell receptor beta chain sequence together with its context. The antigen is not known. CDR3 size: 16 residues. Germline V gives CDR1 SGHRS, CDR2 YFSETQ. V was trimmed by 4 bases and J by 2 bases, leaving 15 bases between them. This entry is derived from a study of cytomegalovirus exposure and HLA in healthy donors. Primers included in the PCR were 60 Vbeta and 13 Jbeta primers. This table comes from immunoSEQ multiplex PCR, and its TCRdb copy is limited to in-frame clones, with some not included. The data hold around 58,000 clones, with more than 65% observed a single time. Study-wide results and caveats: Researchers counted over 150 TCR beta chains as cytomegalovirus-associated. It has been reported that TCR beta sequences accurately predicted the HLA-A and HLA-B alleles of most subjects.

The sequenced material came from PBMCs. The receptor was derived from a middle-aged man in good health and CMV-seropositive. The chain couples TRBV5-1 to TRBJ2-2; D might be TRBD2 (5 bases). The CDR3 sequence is CASSQSGEFNTGELFF. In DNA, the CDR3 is TGCGCCAGCAGCCAGTCCGGGGAATTTAACACCGGGGAGCTGTTTTTT.